The 24 T cell receptor beta chains below were found in one sample sequenced in a study of blood T cell repertoires in COVID-19. Some clones are missing from TCRdb's copy, which holds only in-frame ones; the method was immunoSEQ multiplex PCR. This table holds some 22,000 clones, roughly 84% found once. Sequencing was carried out using peripheral blood. The source is a man aged 65 to 79 with acute or convalescent COVID-19.

Written as DNA, the CDR3 is TGTGCCAGTAGCCAAGACAAGAACTATGGCTACACCTTC. It encodes CASSQDKNYGYTF. This chain uses TRBV19 with TRBJ1-2, with no clear D. This CDR3 has 13 residues. Germline V gives CDR1 LNHDA, CDR2 SQIVND (reference sequence). V was pared by 6 bases and J by 2 bases, with 10 bases between.

The chain recombines TRBV6-2 or TRBV6-3 with TRBJ2-2, with D maybe TRBD1 (5 bases). The V end lost 5 bases, the J end lost 8 bases, and 12 bases lay between the germline ends. Germline V gene lookup returns CDR1 MNHEY and CDR2 SVGEGT. This CDR3 spans 13 amino acids. The DNA for the CDR3 is TGTGCCAGCAGTGTCCAGGGAAGGGGGGAGCTGTTTTTT. Translating gives CASSVQGRGELFF.

The chain has TRBV24-1 and TRBJ2-2; 9 bases map to TRBD1. Trimming removed 4 bases from V and 4 bases from J; junction bases left unmatched: 6. CDR3 length: 16 amino acids. CDR1 and CDR2 (germline): KGHDR, SFDVKD. CDR3 region: CATSDYRGRGTGELFF. The CDR3, as DNA: TGTGCCACCAGTGACTACAGGGGGCGAGGCACCGGGGAGCTGTTTTTT.

The chain has TRBV7-8 and TRBJ2-5; 8 bases are a match to TRBD2. The CDR3 consists of 16 residues. With V trimmed by 4 bases and J by 5 bases, 12 bases remained unmatched. CDR1 and CDR2 (germline): SGHVS, FQNEAQ. The CDR3 region has the DNA TGTGCCAGCAGCTCCGCCGGGGGGGCCCTGGGTGAGACCCAGTACTTC. Encoded protein: CASSSAGGALGETQYF.

The chain recombines TRBV28 with TRBJ1-5; 7 bases agree with TRBD1. V dropped 6 bases and J dropped 7; count of bases not matched to a gene: 9. The germline V gene has CDR1 MDHEN and CDR2 SYDVKM. CDR3 length equals 14 residues. This chain's CDR3 is CASRLTGERQPQHF. As DNA, the CDR3 is TGTGCCAGCAGGCTTACAGGGGAGCGGCAGCCCCAGCATTTT.

The chain is built from TRBV27 and TRBJ1-2; 8 bases match TRBD1. The CDR3 is 16 amino acids. Trimming took 8 bases from V and 7 from J; bases not matched to a gene: 18. Germline CDR1 is MNHEY and CDR2 is SMNVEV (reference sequence). CDR3 nucleotide sequence: TGTGCCAGCCGCGAGGCAGGGGGCATTTTAGTGGGTGGCTACACCTTC. This sequence encodes CASREAGGILVGGYTF.

V usage is TRBV29-1 and J usage is TRBJ2-1, with 9 bases identical to TRBD2. Germline CDR1 SQVTM, CDR2 ANQGSEA. The V gene end was trimmed by 0 bases and the J gene end by 8 bases; junction bases not matched to a gene: 5. The CDR3 is 14 amino acids. The CDR3 DNA follows: TGCAGCGTTGAAGATCTTAGCGGGAGCGATGAGCAGTTCTTC. Protein product: CSVEDLSGSDEQFF.

The V call is TRBV5-4, the J call TRBJ1-2; tentatively, D is TRBD1 (5 bases). Germline loops: CDR1 SGHNT, CDR2 YYREEE (reference sequence). Between the trimmed V and J ends, which lost 4 bases and 3 bases, there was a span of 16 bases. The CDR3 covers 15 residues. The CDR3 is CASSRLSGVDYGYTF. The CDR3, as DNA: TGTGCCAGCAGCCGTTTGTCGGGGGTGGACTATGGCTACACCTTC.

The chain employs TRBV2 and TRBJ2-7; D is perhaps TRBD2 (6 bases). This CDR3 has 15 residues. Germline CDR1 reads SNHLY; CDR2 reads FYNNEI. The V and J ends lost 5 bases and 7 bases respectively, with 21 bases between them. CDR3 sequence (DNA): TGTGCCAGCAGTCCCCCGGGACTCAGGGCTTTTGAGCAGTACTTC. The encoded protein is CASSPPGLRAFEQYF.

The V and J genes are TRBV7-9 and TRBJ2-7; possible D gene TRBD1, 6 bases. With 1 base removed from V and 1 base from J, the gap between germline ends came to 8 bases. The CDR3 covers 14 residues. The germline gives CDR1 SEHNR, CDR2 FQNEAQ (reference sequence). CDR3 sequence reads: CASSLGQASYEQYF. The CDR3 DNA reads TGTGCCAGCAGCTTAGGACAGGCGTCCTACGAGCAGTACTTC.

The chain links TRBV7-8 to TRBJ2-3, with TRBD1 identical over 7 bases. Germline values: CDR1 SGHVS, CDR2 FQNEAQ. V was clipped by 0 bases and J by 5 bases; unmatched bases: 2. The CDR3 sequence is 14 residues long. The CDR3 DNA reads as TGTGCCAGCAGCTTAGCGTCAGGGGGAGATACGCAGTATTTT. Translating gives CASSLASGGDTQYF.

CDR3 coding DNA: TGTGCCAGCAGCTCAGGACTAGCGGGAGACTACGAGCAGTACTTC. Encoded protein: CASSSGLAGDYEQYF. The gene calls are TRBV11-1 and TRBJ2-7, with 13 bases that match TRBD2. The CDR3 covers 15 residues. CDR1 and CDR2 from the germline V gene are SGHAT and FQDESV (reference sequence). V shed 4 bases and J 3 bases; nucleotides not matched to a gene: 3.

This clone occurred once. The chain employs TRBV3-1 (or the pseudogene TRBV3-2) and TRBJ2-5; D is perhaps TRBD2 (6 bases). CDR1 and CDR2 (germline): LGHDT, YNNKEL (reference sequence). The V end was cut by 4 bases, the J end by 3 bases, with 12 bases between. The CDR3 extends over 14 amino acids. CDR3 region: CASSLNSGEETQYF. CDR3 in DNA: TGTGCCAGCAGCCTGAATAGCGGAGAAGAGACCCAGTACTTC.

The chain joins TRBV4-1 to TRBJ2-7; the match to TRBD1 covers 7 bases. The length of the CDR3 is 16 residues. Germline V gives CDR1 MGHRA, CDR2 YSYEKL. The V and J ends lost 2 bases and 2 bases, in that order; junction bases with no gene match: 9. CDR3 amino acids: CASSQTLRDSTYEQYF. The CDR3 nucleotides read TGCGCCAGCAGCCAAACACTCCGGGACAGCACCTACGAGCAGTACTTC.

The chain couples TRBV28 to TRBJ1-1; D not certain. Germline V gene data show CDR1 as MDHEN and CDR2 as SYDVKM. This CDR3 is 12 amino acids long. Trimming removed 3 bases at V and 11 bases at J, with 13 bases between. DNA for the CDR3: TGTGCCAGCAGTTTTACGAGGCGATGGGCTTTCTTT. Amino acids: CASSFTRRWAFF.

The V and J genes are TRBV9 and TRBJ2-7, with 8 bases identical to TRBD1. With V trimmed by 2 bases and J by 6 bases, 4 bases remained unmatched. Germline CDR1 SGDLS, CDR2 YYNGEE. CDR3 length: 13 residues. Here the CDR3 reads CASSVDRAGEQYF. The CDR3 nucleotides read TGTGCCAGCAGCGTGGACAGGGCGGGCGAGCAGTACTTC.

This sequence joins TRBV5-5 and TRBJ2-5, with 7 bases aligning to TRBD1. CDR3 length: 13 amino acids. Unmatched junction bases numbered 1, after V lost 4 bases and J lost 1 base. Germline CDR1 and CDR2: SGHKS and YYEKEE (reference sequence). The CDR3 DNA sequence: TGTGCCAGCAGCAGACAGGGCCAAGAGACCCAGTACTTC. This sequence encodes CASSRQGQETQYF.

This clone has a single count. The chain has TRBV30 and TRBJ2-7; 7 bases align to TRBD2. J was trimmed by 6 bases and V by 2 bases; bases with no gene match: 10. The CDR3 has 14 amino acids. Germline V gene lookup returns CDR1 GTSNPN and CDR2 SVGIG (reference sequence). The CDR3 DNA reads TGTGCCTGGAGTTTCCAAACTTGGGGGGGCGAGCAGTACTTC. Translation gives CAWSFQTWGGEQYF.

Comments on this clone: This same CDR3 is encoded by further DNA sequences in the sample. The V and J genes are TRBV7-6 and TRBJ2-7; D unresolved. The CDR3 runs 12 residues. The V gene's germline CDR1 is SGHVS and CDR2 FNYEAQ. V gave up 2 bases and J gave up 3 bases, with 5 bases separating them. The CDR3: CASSLRGYEQYF. The CDR3 bases are TGTGCCAGCAGCTTACGCGGCTACGAGCAGTACTTC.

The chain recombines TRBV7-2 with TRBJ1-2; tentatively, D is TRBD1 (5 bases). V was shortened by 5 bases and J by 3 bases, with 16 bases between the two germline ends. Per the germline V gene, CDR1 is SGHTA and CDR2 is FQGNSA. There are 15 residues in the CDR3. The CDR3 DNA follows: TGTGCCAGCAGCGCGGGGCGGGGCAGTGACTATGGCTACACCTTC. Protein: CASSAGRGSDYGYTF.

The rearrangement uses TRBV9 and TRBJ2-3; D unclear. The germline gives CDR1 SGDLS, CDR2 YYNGEE. The V end was cut by 4 bases, the J end by 9 bases, with 12 bases between. The CDR3 has 12 amino acids. The CDR3: CASSPREETQYF. DNA for the CDR3: TGTGCCAGCAGCCCTCGTGAGGAGACGCAGTATTTT.

The CDR3 is CASSWGGQPQHF. The DNA for the CDR3 is TGTGCCAGCAGTTGGGGCGGACAGCCCCAGCATTTT. The rearrangement uses TRBV27 and TRBJ1-5; D possibly corresponds to TRBD1 (5 bases). Germline V CDR1 and CDR2: MNHEY, SMNVEV (reference sequence). With 4 bases removed from V and 7 bases from J, the gap between germline ends came to 8 bases. CDR3 length: 12 residues.

The chain links TRBV6-5 to TRBJ1-2; weak D call: TRBD1 (6 bases). The CDR3 contains 12 residues. The ends were cut back, 6 bases at V and 7 bases at J, with 12 bases in the middle. CDR1 is MNHEY, CDR2 SVGAGI, per germline. In nucleotides, the CDR3 is TGTGCCAGCAGATTACAGGGATCTGGCTACACCTTC. Amino acids: CASRLQGSGYTF.

This chain links TRBV7-3 with TRBJ2-2; perhaps TRBD2 as D (6 bases). This CDR3 spans 16 amino acids. CDR1 SGHTA and CDR2 FQGTGA come from the germline V gene. With 5 bases removed from V and 0 bases from J, the gap between germline ends came to 13 bases. CDR3 DNA: TGTGCCAGCAGCCCTTGGACTAACCCGAACACCGGGGAGCTGTTTTTT. Amino acid sequence: CASSPWTNPNTGELFF.